This entry features one T cell receptor beta chain sequence. Authors' processing steps: By means of reference gene primer amplification, nucleated cell counts were estimated. Using immunoSEQ multiplex PCR, the repertoire was profiled, and TCRdb retains in-frame clones only, with some absent. For V, J and clone size, that table is used; D and trimming come from the DNA. The sample shows around 240,000 clones, roughly 79% of them seen only once. The sample originates from a study of blood T cell repertoires in COVID-19. Across the study: Collection of acute and convalescent COVID-19 samples took place in the United States, Italy and Spain.

Per the germline V gene, CDR1 is SGHRS and CDR2 is YFSETQ. The CDR3 is 15 amino acids. V was pared by 0 bases and J by 5 bases, with 13 bases between. V and J are TRBV5-1 and TRBJ2-3; no firm D call. Input material: peripheral blood. The clonotype originates from a woman older than 75 with acute or convalescent COVID-19. Here the CDR3 reads CASSLADPERDTQYF. CDR3 DNA sequence: TGCGCCAGCAGCTTGGCCGATCCTGAGAGAGATACGCAGTATTTT.